This entry lists 21 T cell receptor beta chains sequenced from one sample in a study of CD8+ T cells in alopecia areata listed by TCRdb under 2018. Library method: the immunoSEQ multiplex PCR assay. RNA was extracted from all samples and reverse transcribed into cDNA as template for TCR sequencing. TCRdb stores this immuneACCESS table with in-frame sequences only. Part of the clones is absent; in the studies checked, under half of the shortfall reflects unresolved V genes, and no reason is known for the rest. This sample gives 140,000 or so clones in total; around 49% of them show up just once. Roughly 0.9% of the sample is taken by the ten largest. The time point label of this sample denotes: baseline before oral tofacitinib. This specimen was CD4+ T cells sorted from blood, taken at week 0. The receptors were gathered from a human donor with alopecia areata.

V is TRBV30 and J is TRBJ1-3; 7 bases fit TRBD1. CDR1 and CDR2 (germline): GTSNPN, SVGIG (reference sequence). With V trimmed by 2 bases and J by 0 bases, 1 base remained unmatched. The CDR3 consists of 14 residues. The CDR3 reads CAWSRDSSGNTIYF. Written as DNA, the CDR3 is TGTGCCTGGAGTAGGGACAGCTCTGGAAACACCATATATTTT.

This clone was found a few times. J is TRBJ1-1 and V is TRBV28; 8 positions match TRBD1. The CDR3 runs 15 residues. J was trimmed by 1 base and V by 10 bases; bases with no gene match: 11. CDR1 and CDR2 (germline): MDHEN, SYDVKM. The CDR3 coding sequence is TGTGCCACCGACCGATCGACAGGGGCGAACACTGAAGCTTTCTTT. Translation gives CATDRSTGANTEAFF.

The chain links TRBV18 to TRBJ1-2; D is possibly TRBD1 (5 bases). Trimming shortened V by 3 bases and J by 6 bases, and 11 bases separated the two germline ends. Germline V gives CDR1 KGHSH, CDR2 LQKENI. This CDR3 contains 13 residues. CDR3 sequence reads: CASSPLGEDGYTF. The CDR3 DNA is TGTGCCAGCTCACCCCTGGGGGAGGATGGCTACACCTTC.

This clone was counted once. This sequence joins TRBV30 and TRBJ2-3; 9 bases are a match to TRBD1. The germline CDR1 and CDR2 sequences are GTSNPN and SVGIG (reference sequence). J gave up 6 bases and V 3 bases, and 10 bases lay outside the gene matches. CDR3 length: 15 amino acids. CDR3 DNA: TGTGCCTGGAGCGCTGGGACAGGGCGGGGGGATACGCAGTATTTT. It translates to CAWSAGTGRGDTQYF. The complete variable domain, with remaining parts taken from reference TRBV30 and TRBJ2-3, reads SQTIHQWPATLVQPVGSPLSLECTVEGTSNPNLYWYRQAAGRGLQLLFYSVGIGQISSEVPQNLSASRPQDRQFILSSKKLLLSDSGFYLCAWSAGTGRGDTQYFGPGTRLTVL.

The V call is TRBV29-1, the J call TRBJ2-3; possible D gene TRBD1, 6 bases. CDR3 length: 17 amino acids. V lost 6 bases, J lost 0 bases, and 22 bases lay in between. From germline, CDR1 is SQVTM and CDR2 ANQGSEA. CDR3 amino acids: CSVVLLQGFPSTDTQYF. Written as DNA, the CDR3 is TGCAGCGTCGTTCTTCTACAGGGATTTCCTAGCACAGATACGCAGTATTTT.

Only a few counts were recorded for this clone. This sequence joins TRBV14 and TRBJ2-7, with TRBD2 matching over 9 bases. The germline V gene encodes CDR1 SGHDN and CDR2 FVKESK. The trim removed 1 base at V and 5 bases at J, leaving 3 bases unmatched. CDR3 length: 14 amino acids. The CDR3 spells CASSQVAGVNEQYF. The DNA of the CDR3 is TGTGCCAGCAGCCAAGTAGCGGGAGTCAACGAGCAGTACTTC.

This clone has more than one count but fewer than ten. The chain employs TRBV6-1 and TRBJ2-5, with D possibly being TRBD2 (7 bases). Germline V gene data show CDR1 as MNHNS and CDR2 as SASEGT. The germline V and J ends were trimmed by 7 bases and 2 bases, with 17 bases remaining between them. The CDR3 has 15 residues. DNA for the CDR3: TGTGCCAGCATCTCCGGGGGGCTGGATCAAGAGACCCAGTACTTC. Amino acids: CASISGGLDQETQYF.

The genes are TRBV2 and TRBJ2-2; D gene ambiguous. This CDR3 comprises 12 residues. Trimming shortened V by 6 bases and J by 7 bases, and 9 bases separated the two germline ends. Germline values: CDR1 SNHLY, CDR2 FYNNEI. The CDR3 region has the DNA TGTGCCAGCAGGGCCGCCCTCGGGGAGCTGTTTTTT. Amino acids: CASRAALGELFF.

This clone appeared a few times. The V and J genes are TRBV19 and TRBJ2-1, with D tentatively TRBD2 (6 bases). Trimming shortened V by 5 bases and J by 7 bases, and 15 bases separated the two germline ends. CDR3 length equals 14 residues. From germline, CDR1 is LNHDA and CDR2 SQIVND (reference sequence). As DNA, the CDR3 is TGTGCCAGTAGTTTGTGGGGGGTCAAAAATGAGCAGTTCTTC. Translating gives CASSLWGVKNEQFF.

The gene calls are TRBV2 and TRBJ1-4; D uncertain. This CDR3 region has 12 residues. Germline V gene sequence: CDR1 SNHLY, CDR2 FYNNEI. With 3 bases removed from V and 8 bases from J, the gap between germline ends came to 7 bases. CDR3 sequence: CASSEIREKLFF. The CDR3 coding sequence is TGTGCCAGCAGTGAGATACGGGAAAAACTGTTTTTT.

In this sample, this clone turned up a few times. This sequence joins TRBV6-5 and TRBJ1-1, with D uncertain. Germline V lookup: CDR1 MNHEY, CDR2 SVGAGI. Trimming removed 6 bases at V and 5 bases at J, with 16 bases between. CDR3 length: 14 amino acids. The CDR3 coding sequence is TGTGCCAGCAGCGAGTCGTTTCAGAGTACTGAAGCTTTCTTT. Protein product: CASSESFQSTEAFF.

This CDR3 is CSVNKREGFGEQFF. As DNA, the CDR3 is TGCAGCGTTAACAAGCGGGAGGGATTCGGGGAGCAGTTCTTC. The V call is TRBV29-1, the J call TRBJ2-1, with 10 positions matching TRBD2. The V gene's germline CDR1 is SQVTM and CDR2 ANQGSEA. The CDR3 covers 14 residues. V lost 5 bases, J lost 10 bases, and 11 bases stayed unmatched.

The chain employs TRBV29-1 and TRBJ1-4, with D uncertain. This CDR3 comprises 13 residues. Germline CDR1 reads SQVTM; CDR2 reads ANQGSEA. V was trimmed by 7 bases and J by 0 bases, leaving 9 bases between them. The CDR3 is CSAVDATNEKLFF. The CDR3 nucleotides are TGCAGCGCCGTCGACGCAACTAATGAAAAACTGTTTTTT.

The chain has TRBV30 and TRBJ1-5; unclear D gene. The V end lost 5 bases, the J end lost 5 bases, and 10 bases lay between the germline ends. This CDR3 comprises 12 residues. Germline-derived CDR1 and CDR2 are GTSNPN and SVGIG (reference sequence). CDR3 region: CAWGRVDQPQHF. The CDR3 DNA reads TGTGCCTGGGGCCGGGTAGATCAGCCCCAGCATTTT. The full variable domain, in which reference TRBV30 and TRBJ1-5 provide the parts outside the CDR3, is SQTIHQWPATLVQPVGSPLSLECTVEGTSNPNLYWYRQAAGRGLQLLFYSVGIGQISSEVPQNLSASRPQDRQFILSSKKLLLSDSGFYLCAWGRVDQPQHFGDGTRLSIL.

The chain joins TRBV2 to TRBJ2-3, with a tentative D call TRBD2 (6 bases). The CDR3 spans 17 residues. Trimming took 1 base from V and 0 from J, leaving 14 bases between them. CDR1 SNHLY and CDR2 FYNNEI come from the germline V gene. The CDR3 DNA sequence: TGTGCCAGCAGTGAAGTTGTAGGGACTCCCAGCACAGATACGCAGTATTTT. This codes for CASSEVVGTPSTDTQYF.

The rearrangement uses TRBV6-1 and TRBJ2-1; TRBD2 agrees at 9 bases. Losses at the gene ends were 3 bases for V and 6 bases for J; bases not matched to a gene: 6. The CDR3 length is 15 residues. CDR1 and CDR2 from the germline V gene are MNHNS and SASEGT. The chain's CDR3 is CASSDLGLAGNEQFF. In DNA form, the CDR3 reads TGTGCCAGCAGTGATTTGGGACTAGCAGGCAATGAGCAGTTCTTC.

The rearrangement joins TRBV25-1 to TRBJ2-5; no reliable D call. Near its end, the DNA agrees better with TRBJ2-7, so the J call may be wrong. This CDR3 spans 13 amino acids. Germline V lookup: CDR1 MGHDK, CDR2 SYGVNS. The CDR3 DNA is TGTGCCAGCAGTTACTTAGGGTCCTACGAGCAGTACTTC. This encodes CASSYLGSYEQYF.

The chain carries TRBV7-9 and TRBJ2-3, with 8 bases that match TRBD2. V was pared by 3 bases and J by 6 bases, with 8 bases of the junction left unmatched. From germline, CDR1 is SEHNR and CDR2 FQNEAQ (reference sequence). The CDR3 is 15 amino acids. The CDR3 DNA reads TGTGCCAGCAGCTTTGCTAGCGGGTTCGTGGATACGCAGTATTTT. It is translated as CASSFASGFVDTQYF.

V usage is TRBV7-9 and J usage is TRBJ2-7; D may be TRBD2 (6 bases). Trimming stripped 3 bases from V and 0 bases from J, with 18 bases between. From germline, CDR1 is SEHNR and CDR2 FQNEAQ (reference sequence). The CDR3 is 17 residues long. The CDR3 DNA follows: TGTGCCAGCAGCTTCTTCAGGGCTAGCGCGACCTCCTACGAGCAGTACTTC. Amino acids: CASSFFRASATSYEQYF.

This chain uses TRBV28 with TRBJ2-7; no definite D call. This CDR3 has 11 residues. Trimming took 3 bases from V and 3 from J, leaving 3 bases between them. CDR1 is MDHEN and CDR2 is SYDVKM in the germline V gene. CDR3 sequence: CASSFHYEQYF. DNA for the CDR3: TGTGCCAGCAGTTTCCACTACGAGCAGTACTTC.

V gene TRBV5-1 combines with J gene TRBJ2-4; D may match TRBD1 or TRBD2 (5 bases each). CDR1 and CDR2 (germline): SGHRS, YFSETQ. This CDR3 is 14 amino acids long. Trimming took off 3 bases at V and 8 bases at J, with 15 bases between the two ends. The CDR3: CASSSDITRDIQYF. CDR3 DNA sequence: TGCGCCAGCAGCTCGGACATTACTAGGGACATTCAGTACTTC.